Listed here are 21 T cell receptor beta chains from one sample, sequenced in a study of T cells in Graves' hyperthyroidism and ophthalmopathy. RNA transcripts served as the template for amplifying TCR beta CDR3 regions. First-round RT-PCR of the TCR CDR3 relied on the HTBI primer set. TCRdb re-called the multiplex PCR reads with MiXCR, one entry per CDR3 protein. The table lists hundreds of thousands of distinct CDR3 sequences, approximately 15% of them singletons. Source material: blood. The origin of the receptors is a woman aged 45-60 years with Graves' ophthalmopathy.

This clonotype was detected ten times or more. The V gene is TRBV3-1, the J gene TRBJ1-4, with D possibly matching TRBD1 (5 bases). This CDR3 has 15 amino acids. Germline V gives CDR1 LGHDT, CDR2 YNNKEL (reference sequence). Trimming shortened V by 4 bases and J by 2 bases, and 11 bases separated the two germline ends. CDR3 protein: CASSLRGTTNEKLFF. DNA of the CDR3: TGTGCCAGCAGCCTCCGCGGGACTACTAATGAAAAACTGTTTTTT.

The chain combines TRBV15 with TRBJ1-1, with a possible D match to TRBD1 (6 bases). CDR1 is LNHNV and CDR2 is YYDKDF in the germline V gene (reference sequence). Trimming shortened V by 0 bases and J by 4 bases, and 12 bases separated the two germline ends. The CDR3 length is 15 residues. The CDR3 reads CATSRDPVQGTEAFF. CDR3 bases: TGTGCCACCAGCAGAGATCCGGTACAGGGCACTGAAGCTTTCTTT.

The chain is built from TRBV10-3 and TRBJ2-3; the D gene is possibly TRBD2 (6 bases). Germline CDR1 ENHRY, CDR2 SYGVKD. This CDR3 has 13 amino acids. Trimming shortened V by 8 bases and J by 4 bases, and 13 bases separated the two germline ends. In nucleotides, the CDR3 is TGTGCCATCGGGGGAACGGGGGCAGATACGCAGTATTTT. This translates into CAIGGTGADTQYF.

This clonotype was observed at least ten times. J is TRBJ1-2 and V is TRBV2; D gene unclear. V lost 7 bases, J lost 7 bases, and 22 bases lay in between. Germline V lookup: CDR1 SNHLY, CDR2 FYNNEI. This CDR3 comprises 15 residues. The CDR3 region is CASIYGFGGSGGYTF. The CDR3 nucleotides read TGTGCCAGCATTTATGGTTTTGGAGGGTCCGGTGGCTACACCTTC.

This chain joins TRBV27 and TRBJ1-1, with a tentative D call TRBD1 (5 bases). V was pared by 3 bases and J by 1 base, with 18 bases between. CDR1 is MNHEY and CDR2 is SMNVEV in the germline V gene (reference sequence). This CDR3 is built from 17 residues. The CDR3 nucleotides are TGTGCCAGCAGTTTTACTCTCCCCGGGACCCCGAACACTGAAGCTTTCTTT. As protein: CASSFTLPGTPNTEAFF.

The sample holds many counts of this clonotype. DNA for the CDR3: TGTGCCACCAGCAGTCGAACCGGGACAGCCTACGAGCAGTACTTC. This translates into CATSSRTGTAYEQYF. The chain employs TRBV15 and TRBJ2-7, with 7 bases lining up with TRBD1. V lost 3 bases to trimming and J lost 2 bases; unmatched junction nucleotides: 7. The CDR3 is 15 residues long. CDR1 and CDR2 (germline): LNHNV, YYDKDF (reference sequence). The variable domain in full, completed from reference TRBV15 and TRBJ2-7, reads DAMVIQNPRYQVTQFGKPVTLSCSQTLNHNVMYWYQQKSSQAPKLLFHYYDKDFNNEADTPDNFQSRRPNTSFCFLDIRSPGLGDTAMYLCATSSRTGTAYEQYFGPGTRLTVT.

The V and J genes are TRBV19 and TRBJ2-3; D is undetermined. The CDR3 runs 16 residues. The germline V gene encodes CDR1 LNHDA and CDR2 SQIVND (reference sequence). With 3 bases removed from V and 0 bases from J, the gap between germline ends came to 13 bases. CDR3 residues: CASSIFPVLSTDTQYF. The CDR3 coding sequence is TGTGCCAGTAGTATTTTCCCCGTACTTAGCACAGATACGCAGTATTTT.

This clonotype came up many times. This rearrangement joins TRBV5-6 to TRBJ1-2; no definite D call. The ends were cut back, 3 bases at V and 2 bases at J, with 11 bases in the middle. The CDR3 spans 14 residues. Germline CDR1 reads SGHDT; CDR2 reads YYEEEE. The CDR3 protein is CASSSSGKNYGYTF. The CDR3 DNA reads as TGTGCCAGCAGCTCCAGCGGGAAGAACTATGGCTACACCTTC.

The CDR3 DNA follows: TGTGCCAGCAGCGATGACAGGAAAGCTTTCTTT. It specifies CASSDDRKAFF. The chain carries TRBV28 and TRBJ1-1, with TRBD1 as a possible D gene (6 bases). The V and J ends lost 6 bases and 9 bases respectively, with 11 bases between them. This CDR3 has 11 residues. Looked up from germline, CDR1 is MDHEN and CDR2 is SYDVKM.

There are many counts of this clonotype. The V call is TRBV29-1, the J call TRBJ1-1; D is ambiguous. The CDR3 has 11 residues. CDR1 and CDR2 from the germline V gene are SQVTM and ANQGSEA. V was cut by 2 bases and J by 2 bases, with 3 bases left in between. The CDR3: CSVELNTEAFF. The CDR3, as DNA: TGCAGCGTTGAACTCAACACTGAAGCTTTCTTT.

This clonotype was detected only once. A much larger clone differs by one base, so this may be a read error. The rearrangement links TRBV6-2 or TRBV6-3 to TRBJ2-2, with a weak D call TRBD2 (6 bases). V was shortened by 6 bases and J by 0 bases, with 14 bases between the two germline ends. The CDR3 length is 16 residues. CDR1 and CDR2 (germline): MNHEY, SVGEGT. The CDR3 bases are TGTGCCAGCAGCTCTCGGGCGGGGTCGAACACCGGGGAGCTGTTTTTT. Translated: CASSSRAGSNTGELFF.

The chain joins TRBV13 to TRBJ2-4, with D unclear. V shed 3 bases and J shed 0 bases, with 6 bases lying between them. The CDR3 is made up of 14 amino acids. CDR1 is PRHDT and CDR2 is FYEKMQ in the germline V gene (reference sequence). CDR3 DNA: TGTGCCAGCAGCTTCCCTCTAGCCAAAAACATTCAGTACTTC. As protein: CASSFPLAKNIQYF.

The sample holds many counts of this clonotype. The V call is TRBV7-9, the J call TRBJ2-2; D is perhaps TRBD2 (5 bases). Germline V CDR1 and CDR2: SEHNR, FQNEAQ (reference sequence). CDR3 length: 16 residues. V dropped 0 bases and J dropped 0 bases, with 8 bases sitting between them. CDR3 in DNA: TGTGCCAGCAGCTTAGCGGGAGATGCGAACACCGGGGAGCTGTTTTTT. Translating gives CASSLAGDANTGELFF.

A few counts support this clonotype. The J gene is TRBJ1-5, the V gene TRBV5-1; D possibly corresponds to TRBD1 (6 bases). Germline V lookup: CDR1 SGHRS, CDR2 YFSETQ. CDR3 length: 15 residues. Trimming took 0 bases from V and 2 from J, leaving 9 bases between them. The CDR3 DNA follows: TGCGCCAGCAGCTTGGAGGCAGGGGGCAATCAGCCCCAGCATTTT. As protein: CASSLEAGGNQPQHF.

This clonotype has a count of ten or more. V gene TRBV7-2 combines with J gene TRBJ2-1; TRBD2 aligns across 7 bases. Germline V gives CDR1 SGHTA, CDR2 FQGNSA. This CDR3 has 13 amino acids. J was trimmed by 8 bases and V by 4 bases; bases with no gene match: 5. In DNA, the CDR3 is TGTGCCAGCAGCTCCGATCGGGGGGATGAGCAGTTCTTC. As protein: CASSSDRGDEQFF.

This clonotype was counted between two and nine times. The gene calls are TRBV11-2 and TRBJ1-6, with D possibly being TRBD1 (6 bases). This CDR3 has 18 amino acids. Germline loops: CDR1 SGHAT, CDR2 FQNNGV. Deletions cut 5 bases from V and 3 bases from J, with 20 bases between. The CDR3 DNA follows: TGTGCCAGCAGCGAAAAAGTATACAGGGAGATCTATAATTCACCCCTCCACTTT. Translating gives CASSEKVYREIYNSPLHF. Using reference TRBV11-2 and TRBJ1-6 for the parts outside the CDR3, the full variable domain is EAGVAQSPRYKIIEKRQSVAFWCNPISGHATLYWYQQILGQGPKLLIQFQNNGVVDDSQLPKDRFSAERLKGVDSTLKIQPAKLEDSAVYLCASSEKVYREIYNSPLHFGNGTRLTVT.

This clonotype was counted ten times or more. The J gene is TRBJ2-2, the V gene TRBV20-1; D might be TRBD1 (5 bases). The length of the CDR3 is 14 residues. V was cut by 6 bases and J by 0 bases, with 11 bases left in between. Per the germline V gene, CDR1 is DFQATT and CDR2 is SNEGSKA (reference sequence). The DNA of the CDR3 is TGCAGTGCCCATGCACAGGCGAACACCGGGGAGCTGTTTTTT. Residues: CSAHAQANTGELFF.

The chain links TRBV20-1 to TRBJ1-2; no clear D gene. In germline, CDR1 is DFQATT, CDR2 SNEGSKA (reference sequence). Trimming removed 6 bases at V and 6 bases at J, with 17 bases between. The CDR3 is made up of 13 amino acids. The CDR3 is CSAFKADSHGYTF. The CDR3 coding sequence is TGCAGTGCCTTTAAAGCAGACTCTCATGGCTACACCTTC.

Many counts were recorded for this clonotype. This chain uses TRBV28 with TRBJ2-7; TRBD1 matches at 7 bases. V lost 3 bases and J lost 6; bases outside the gene matches: 8. Germline lookup yields CDR1 MDHEN and CDR2 SYDVKM. The CDR3 extends over 14 amino acids. CDR3 in DNA: TGTGCCAGCAGTTTTACAGGGGCCGTAGGCGAGCAGTACTTC. Translating gives CASSFTGAVGEQYF.

This clonotype was found many times. This chain links TRBV29-1 with TRBJ2-7, with D possibly being TRBD1 (7 bases). The CDR3 sequence is 17 residues long. V lost 0 bases and J 3 bases, leaving 21 bases between the germline ends. Looked up from germline, CDR1 is SQVTM and CDR2 is ANQGSEA. This CDR3 is CSVEDRGRTGKGYEQYF. In DNA form, the CDR3 reads TGCAGCGTTGAAGATCGGGGGAGGACAGGCAAGGGCTACGAGCAGTACTTC.

This clonotype occurred many times. J is TRBJ2-3 and V is TRBV27; TRBD2 agrees at 12 bases. Germline lookup yields CDR1 MNHEY and CDR2 SMNVEV (reference sequence). The V segment lost 11 bases and the J segment 1 base; nucleotides outside the gene matches: 7. The CDR3 is made up of 15 amino acids. CDR3 region: CAASGRVFGTDTQYF. The CDR3 nucleotides read TGTGCCGCTAGCGGGAGGGTATTCGGCACAGATACGCAGTATTTT.